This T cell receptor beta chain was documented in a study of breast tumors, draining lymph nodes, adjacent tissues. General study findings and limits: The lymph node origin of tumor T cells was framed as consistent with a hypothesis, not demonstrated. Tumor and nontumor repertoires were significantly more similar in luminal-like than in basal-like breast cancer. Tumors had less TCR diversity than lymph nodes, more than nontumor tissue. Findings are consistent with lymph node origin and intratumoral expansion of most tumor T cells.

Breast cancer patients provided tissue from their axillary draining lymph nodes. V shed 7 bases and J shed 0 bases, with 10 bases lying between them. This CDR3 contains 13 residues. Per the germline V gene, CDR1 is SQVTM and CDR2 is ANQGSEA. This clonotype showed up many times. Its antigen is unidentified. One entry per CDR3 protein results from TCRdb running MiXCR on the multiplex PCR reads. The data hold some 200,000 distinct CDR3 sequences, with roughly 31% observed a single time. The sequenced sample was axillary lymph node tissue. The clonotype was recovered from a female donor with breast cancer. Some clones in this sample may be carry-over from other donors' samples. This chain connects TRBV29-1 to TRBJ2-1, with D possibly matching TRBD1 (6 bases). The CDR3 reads CSALTGSYNEQFF. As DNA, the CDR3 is TGCAGCGCATTGACAGGCTCCTACAATGAGCAGTTCTTC.